This TCR beta chain originates from a study of early T cells in non-severe SARS-CoV-2 infection. For the study at large: Unsorted whole blood bulk RNA was sequenced, with unpaired chains.

As part of library construction, unique molecular identifiers were attached to individual cDNA molecules. Each CDR3 protein is one row after TCRdb ran MiXCR on the 5' RACE reads. The sample carries around 58,000 distinct CDR3 sequences, about 7.7% recorded once. This clonotype was seen ten or more times. The antigen remains unidentified. V dropped 8 bases and J dropped 10 bases, with 15 bases sitting between them. Germline V gene data show CDR1 as SQVTM and CDR2 as ANQGSEA. This CDR3 is 11 amino acids long. Regarding the study as a whole: Matching against VDJdb likely underestimated virus-specific expansions, favoring anti-spike CD8.

V usage is TRBV29-1 and J usage is TRBJ2-1; tentatively, D is TRBD1 (5 bases). The sample here was whole blood, taken at baseline. The receptor was derived from an adult who was a healthcare worker with PCR-confirmed SARS-CoV-2 infection or an uninfected control (not recorded which). CDR3 sequence: CSSDPRGEQFF. The CDR3 coding sequence is TGCAGCTCGGACCCTAGGGGCGAGCAGTTCTTC.